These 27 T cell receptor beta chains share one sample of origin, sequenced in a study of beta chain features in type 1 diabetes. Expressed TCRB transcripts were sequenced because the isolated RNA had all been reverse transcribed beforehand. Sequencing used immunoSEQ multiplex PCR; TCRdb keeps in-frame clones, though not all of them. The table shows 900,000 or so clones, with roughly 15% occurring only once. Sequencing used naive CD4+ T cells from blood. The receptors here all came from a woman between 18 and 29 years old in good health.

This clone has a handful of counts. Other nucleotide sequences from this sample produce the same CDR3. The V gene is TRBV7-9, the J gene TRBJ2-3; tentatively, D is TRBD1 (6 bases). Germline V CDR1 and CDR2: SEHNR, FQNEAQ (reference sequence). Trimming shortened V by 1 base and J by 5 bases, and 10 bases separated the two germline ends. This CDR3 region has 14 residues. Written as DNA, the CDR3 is TGTGCCAGCAGCTTAGGGACCAGGGGAGATACGCAGTATTTT. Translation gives CASSLGTRGDTQYF.

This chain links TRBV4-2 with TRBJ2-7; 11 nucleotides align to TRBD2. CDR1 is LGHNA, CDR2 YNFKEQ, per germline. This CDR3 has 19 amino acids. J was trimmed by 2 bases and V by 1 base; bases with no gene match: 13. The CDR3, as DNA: TGTGCCAGCAGCCAAGTGTCTGGGCTAGCGGGAGGTGTCGCCTACGAGCAGTACTTC. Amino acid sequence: CASSQVSGLAGGVAYEQYF.

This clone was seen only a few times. Here the CDR3 DNA reads TGTGCCAGCAGCCGACCGCCAACCTACAATGAGCAGTTCTTC. The encoded protein is CASSRPPTYNEQFF. The J gene is TRBJ2-1, the V gene TRBV28, with unresolved D. This CDR3 has 14 residues. CDR1 is MDHEN, CDR2 SYDVKM, per germline. Between the trimmed V and J ends, which lost 6 bases and 2 bases, there was a span of 11 bases.

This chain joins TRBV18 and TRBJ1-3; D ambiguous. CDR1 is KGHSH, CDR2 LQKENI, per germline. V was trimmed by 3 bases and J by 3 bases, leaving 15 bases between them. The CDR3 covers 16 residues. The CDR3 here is CASSPGFVTLGNTIYF. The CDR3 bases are TGTGCCAGCTCACCCGGTTTTGTGACACTTGGAAACACCATATATTTT.

In nucleotides, the CDR3 is TGTGCCAGCAGTGAGCCGGGCCTGCAATTCTTC. It codes for CASSEPGLQFF. J is TRBJ2-1 and V is TRBV2; D is unresolved. With 3 bases removed from V and 16 bases from J, the gap between germline ends came to 13 bases. The CDR3 totals 11 residues. Per germline, CDR1 SNHLY and CDR2 FYNNEI.

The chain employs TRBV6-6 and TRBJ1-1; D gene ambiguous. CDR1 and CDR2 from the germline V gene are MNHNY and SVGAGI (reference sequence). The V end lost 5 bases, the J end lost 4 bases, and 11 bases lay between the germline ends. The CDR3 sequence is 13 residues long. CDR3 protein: CASSPVGSTEAFF. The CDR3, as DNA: TGTGCCAGCAGTCCCGTGGGTTCCACTGAAGCTTTCTTT.

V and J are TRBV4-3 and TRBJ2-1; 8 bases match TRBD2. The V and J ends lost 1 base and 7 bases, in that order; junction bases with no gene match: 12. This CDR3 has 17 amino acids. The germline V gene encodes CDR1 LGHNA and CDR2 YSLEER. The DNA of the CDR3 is TGCGCCAGCAGCCAAGTAGAACGGGGCGGGGGGCGGAATGAGCAGTTCTTC. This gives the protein CASSQVERGGGRNEQFF.

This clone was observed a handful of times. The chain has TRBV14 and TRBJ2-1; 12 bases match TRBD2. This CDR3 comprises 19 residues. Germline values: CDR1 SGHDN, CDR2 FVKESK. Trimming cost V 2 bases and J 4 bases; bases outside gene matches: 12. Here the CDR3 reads CASSQPSGRAHNWYNEQFF. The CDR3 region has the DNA TGTGCCAGCAGCCAACCTAGCGGGAGGGCCCATAATTGGTACAATGAGCAGTTCTTC.

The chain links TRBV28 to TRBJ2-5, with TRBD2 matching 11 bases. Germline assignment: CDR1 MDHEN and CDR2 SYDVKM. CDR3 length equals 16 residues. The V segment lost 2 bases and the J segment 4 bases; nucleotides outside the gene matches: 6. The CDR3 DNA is TGTGCCAGCAGTTTACTCGCTAGCGGGAGGAGAGAGACCCAGTACTTC. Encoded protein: CASSLLASGRRETQYF.

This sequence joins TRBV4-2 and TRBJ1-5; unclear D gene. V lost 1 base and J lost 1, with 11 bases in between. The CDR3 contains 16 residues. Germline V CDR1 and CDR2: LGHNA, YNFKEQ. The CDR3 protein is CASSQGGRRSNQPQHF. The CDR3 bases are TGTGCCAGCAGCCAAGGAGGGCGCAGGAGCAATCAGCCCCAGCATTTT.

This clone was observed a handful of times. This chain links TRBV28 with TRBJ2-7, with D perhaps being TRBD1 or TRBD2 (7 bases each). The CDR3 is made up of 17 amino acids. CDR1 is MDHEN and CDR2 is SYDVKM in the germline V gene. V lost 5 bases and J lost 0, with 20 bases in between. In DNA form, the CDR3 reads TGTGCCAGCAGTCGGCCAGGGGGGGCCTCGGCCTCCTACGAGCAGTACTTC. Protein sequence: CASSRPGGASASYEQYF.

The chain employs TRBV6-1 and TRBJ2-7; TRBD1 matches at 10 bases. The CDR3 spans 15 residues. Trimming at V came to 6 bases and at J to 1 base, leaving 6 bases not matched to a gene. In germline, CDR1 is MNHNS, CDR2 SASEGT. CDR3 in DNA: TGTGCCAGCAGCAAGGACAGGGGGGTTTCCTACGAGCAGTACTTC. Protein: CASSKDRGVSYEQYF.

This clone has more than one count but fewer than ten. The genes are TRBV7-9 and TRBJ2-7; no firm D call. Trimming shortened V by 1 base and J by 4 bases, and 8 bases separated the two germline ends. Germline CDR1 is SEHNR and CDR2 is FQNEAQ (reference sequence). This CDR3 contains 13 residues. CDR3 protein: CASSLEYGYEQYF. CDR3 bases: TGTGCCAGCAGCTTAGAGTATGGGTACGAGCAGTACTTC.

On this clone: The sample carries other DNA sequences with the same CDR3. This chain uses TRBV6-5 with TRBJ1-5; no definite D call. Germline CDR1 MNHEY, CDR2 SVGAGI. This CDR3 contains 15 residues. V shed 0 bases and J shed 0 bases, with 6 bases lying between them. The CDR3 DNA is TGTGCCAGCAGTTACTCGATCAATAGCAATCAGCCCCAGCATTTT. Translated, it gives CASSYSINSNQPQHF.

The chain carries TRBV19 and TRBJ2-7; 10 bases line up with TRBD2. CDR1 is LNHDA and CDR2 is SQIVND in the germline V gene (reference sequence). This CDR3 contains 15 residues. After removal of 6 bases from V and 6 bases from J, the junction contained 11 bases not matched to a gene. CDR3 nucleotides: TGTGCCAGTAGCTCTGGGGCTAGCGGGAGAACCGAGCAGTACTTC. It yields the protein CASSSGASGRTEQYF.

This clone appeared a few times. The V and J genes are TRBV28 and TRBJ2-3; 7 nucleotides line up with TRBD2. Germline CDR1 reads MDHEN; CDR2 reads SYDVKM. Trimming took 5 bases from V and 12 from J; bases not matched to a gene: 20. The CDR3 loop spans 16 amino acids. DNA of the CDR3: TGTGCCAGCAGTAGTCTCGGGGCGGGAGCCTCGACGACACAGTATTTT. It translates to CASSSLGAGASTTQYF. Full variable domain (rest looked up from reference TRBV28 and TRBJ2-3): DVKVTQSSRYLVKRTGEKVFLECVQDMDHENMFWYRQDPGLGLRLIYFSYDVKMKEKGDIPEGYSVSREKKERFSLILESASTNQTSMYLCASSSLGAGASTTQYFGPGTRLTVL.

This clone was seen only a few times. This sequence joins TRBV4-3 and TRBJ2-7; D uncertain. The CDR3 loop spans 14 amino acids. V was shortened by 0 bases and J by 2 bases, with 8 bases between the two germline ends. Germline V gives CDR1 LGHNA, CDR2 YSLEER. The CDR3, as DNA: TGCGCCAGCAGCCAAGATCTATCCACCTACGAGCAGTACTTC. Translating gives CASSQDLSTYEQYF.

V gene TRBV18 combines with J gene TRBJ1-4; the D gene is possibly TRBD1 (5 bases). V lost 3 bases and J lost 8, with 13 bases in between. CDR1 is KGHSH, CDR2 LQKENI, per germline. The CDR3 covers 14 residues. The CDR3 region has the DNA TGTGCCAGCTCACCTTCCAGGGTCGAGGAAAAACTGTTTTTT. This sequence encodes CASSPSRVEEKLFF.

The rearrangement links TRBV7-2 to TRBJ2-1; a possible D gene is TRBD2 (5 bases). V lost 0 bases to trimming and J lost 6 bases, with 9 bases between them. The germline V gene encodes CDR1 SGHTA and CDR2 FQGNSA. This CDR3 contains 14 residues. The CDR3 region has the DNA TGTGCCAGCAGCTTAGCGAGGGCCTCCAATGAGCAGTTCTTC. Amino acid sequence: CASSLARASNEQFF.

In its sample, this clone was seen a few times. The CDR3 DNA is TGTGCCAGCAGCTTGGTGGGACTAGGCCGTAATGAGCAGTTCTTC. Its translation: CASSLVGLGRNEQFF. The chain uses TRBV5-6 and TRBJ2-1; 8 bases agree with TRBD2. The germline CDR1 and CDR2 sequences are SGHDT and YYEEEE. The ends lost 0 bases at V and 7 bases at J; junction bases unmatched: 6. There are 15 residues in the CDR3. Filled out from reference TRBV5-6 and TRBJ2-1, the complete variable domain reads DAGVTQSPTHLIKTRGQQVTLRCSPKSGHDTVSWYQQALGQGPQFIFQYYEEEERQRGNFPDRFSGHQFPNYSSELNVNALLLGDSALYLCASSLVGLGRNEQFFGPGTRLTVL.

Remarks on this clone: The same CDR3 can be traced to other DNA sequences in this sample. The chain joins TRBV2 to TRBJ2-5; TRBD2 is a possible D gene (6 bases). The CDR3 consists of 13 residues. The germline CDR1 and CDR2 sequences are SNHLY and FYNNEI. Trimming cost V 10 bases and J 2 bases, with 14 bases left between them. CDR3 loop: CAKRGGEQETQYF. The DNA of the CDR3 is TGTGCCAAACGGGGCGGGGAGCAAGAGACCCAGTACTTC.

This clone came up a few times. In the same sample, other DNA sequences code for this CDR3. CDR3 DNA sequence: TGTGCCAGCAGTCCACCAGGAGGGACCCAGTACTTC. Translated, it gives CASSPPGGTQYF. V is TRBV27 and J is TRBJ2-5; D is perhaps TRBD2 (5 bases). The CDR3 runs to 12 residues. V dropped 5 bases and J dropped 7 bases, with 11 bases sitting between them. The germline CDR1 and CDR2 sequences are MNHEY and SMNVEV (reference sequence).

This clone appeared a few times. The CDR3 region has the DNA TGTGCCAGCAGCTTGGACAGACCAGATACGCAGTATTTT. As protein: CASSLDRPDTQYF. The chain carries TRBV5-6 and TRBJ2-3, with D unresolved. V lost 0 bases, J lost 4 bases, and 6 bases lay in between. Germline-derived CDR1 and CDR2 are SGHDT and YYEEEE. The CDR3 is 13 residues long.

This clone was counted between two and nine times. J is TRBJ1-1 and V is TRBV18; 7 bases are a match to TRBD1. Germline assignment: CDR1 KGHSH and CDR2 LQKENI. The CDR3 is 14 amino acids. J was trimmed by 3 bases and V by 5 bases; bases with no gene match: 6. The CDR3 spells CASSLGQPYTEAFF. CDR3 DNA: TGTGCCAGCTCATTGGGACAGCCCTACACTGAAGCTTTCTTT.

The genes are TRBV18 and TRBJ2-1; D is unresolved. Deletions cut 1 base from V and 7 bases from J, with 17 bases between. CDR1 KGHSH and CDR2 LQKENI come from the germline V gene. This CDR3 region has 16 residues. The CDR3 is CASSPRSGSLSNEQFF. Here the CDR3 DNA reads TGTGCCAGCTCACCACGTTCGGGTTCCCTCTCGAATGAGCAGTTCTTC.

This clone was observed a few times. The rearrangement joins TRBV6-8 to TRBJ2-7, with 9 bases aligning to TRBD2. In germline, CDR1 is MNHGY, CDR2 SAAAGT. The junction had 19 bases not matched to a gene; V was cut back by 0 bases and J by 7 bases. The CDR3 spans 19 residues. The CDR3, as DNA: TGTGCCAGCAGTTACTCGTCGGCTAGCGGGGACAATCCCCGGAGGGAGCAGTACTTC. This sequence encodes CASSYSSASGDNPRREQYF.

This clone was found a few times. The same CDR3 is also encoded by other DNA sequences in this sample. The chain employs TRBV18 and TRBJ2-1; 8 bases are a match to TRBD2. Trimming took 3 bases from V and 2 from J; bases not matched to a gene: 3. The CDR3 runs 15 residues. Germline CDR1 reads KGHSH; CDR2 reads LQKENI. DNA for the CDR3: TGTGCCAGCTCACCCTTAGCGGGAACCTACAATGAGCAGTTCTTC. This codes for CASSPLAGTYNEQFF.